The TCR beta chain under discussion was sequenced for a study of shared clonotypes between healthy human individuals. Study-wide context: The study enrolled a couple of women and three men aged 18 to 49. The study, taken as a whole, reports: Estimated richness was generally greater in naive than memory subsets.

The table came from immunoSEQ multiplex PCR; TCRdb's copy has only in-frame clones and leaves some out. This sample has around 1,100,000 clones; 70% to 85% occur once, and the top ten carry 0.89%. J gave up 5 bases and V 2 bases, and 9 bases lay outside the gene matches. The CDR3 contains 17 residues. Comments on this clone: Its antigen is undetermined.

This clonotype was sampled from a man between 18 and 29 years old in good health. Some clones in this sample may be carry-over from other donors' samples. The rearrangement links TRBV23-1 to TRBJ2-3, with 11 positions matching TRBD2. TRBV23-1 is reported as an ORF; its role is uncertain. Sequenced: memory CD4+ T cells from PBMCs. Subset described: CD45RA-negative fraction. The CDR3 DNA follows: TGCGCCAGCAGTCAAGGGAGGGGAGGGACTAGCGGAGATACGCAGTATTTT. Translating it yields CASSQGRGGTSGDTQYF.